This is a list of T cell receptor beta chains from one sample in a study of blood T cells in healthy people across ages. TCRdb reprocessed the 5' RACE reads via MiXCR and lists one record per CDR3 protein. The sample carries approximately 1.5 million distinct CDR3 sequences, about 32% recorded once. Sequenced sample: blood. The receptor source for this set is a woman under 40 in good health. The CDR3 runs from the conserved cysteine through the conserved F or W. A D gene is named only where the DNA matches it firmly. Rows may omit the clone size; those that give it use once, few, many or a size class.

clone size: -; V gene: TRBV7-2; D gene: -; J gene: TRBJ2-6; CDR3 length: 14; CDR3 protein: CASKKDSGANVLTF; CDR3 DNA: TGTGCCAGCAAAAAAGATTCTGGGGCCAACGTCCTGACTTTC
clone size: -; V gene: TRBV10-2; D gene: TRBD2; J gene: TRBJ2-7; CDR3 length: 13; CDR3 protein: CASSHSGGDEQYF; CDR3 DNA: TGCGCCAGCAGTCATAGCGGGGGTGACGAGCAGTACTTC
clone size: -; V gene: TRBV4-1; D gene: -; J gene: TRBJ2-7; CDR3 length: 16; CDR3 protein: CASSHRSVFSSYEQYF; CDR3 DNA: TGCGCCAGCAGCCATCGGTCCGTGTTTAGCTCCTACGAGCAGTACTTC
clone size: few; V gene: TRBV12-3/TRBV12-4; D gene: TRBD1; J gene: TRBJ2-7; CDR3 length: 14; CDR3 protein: CASGLTGASSEQYF; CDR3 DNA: TGTGCCAGCGGCCTGACAGGGGCCAGTAGCGAGCAGTACTTC
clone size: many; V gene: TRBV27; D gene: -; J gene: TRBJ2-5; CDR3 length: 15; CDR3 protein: CASSLYSRNQETQYF; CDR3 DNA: TGTGCCAGCAGTTTATACTCCCGGAACCAAGAGACCCAGTACTTC
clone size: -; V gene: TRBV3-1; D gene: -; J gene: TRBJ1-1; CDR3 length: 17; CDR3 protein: CASSQDVGITPNTEAFF; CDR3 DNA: TGTGCCAGCAGCCAAGATGTGGGGATTACGCCGAATACTGAAGCTTTCTTT
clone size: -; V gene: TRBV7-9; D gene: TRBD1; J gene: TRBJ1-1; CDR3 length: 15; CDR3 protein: CASSSNRGPNTEAFF; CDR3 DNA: TGTGCCAGCAGCTCAAACAGGGGTCCTAACACTGAAGCTTTCTTT
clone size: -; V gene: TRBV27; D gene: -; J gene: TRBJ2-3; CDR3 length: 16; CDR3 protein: CASSLILQGRTDTQYF; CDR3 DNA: TGTGCCAGCAGTCTGATCTTACAGGGTCGCACAGATACGCAGTATTTT
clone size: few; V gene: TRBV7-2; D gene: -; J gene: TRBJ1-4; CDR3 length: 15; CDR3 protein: CASSPRVGAGEKLFF; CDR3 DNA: TGTGCCAGCAGCCCACGCGTAGGGGCAGGAGAAAAACTGTTTTTT
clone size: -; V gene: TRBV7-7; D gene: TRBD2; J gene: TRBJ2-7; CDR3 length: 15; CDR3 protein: CASSLTAGGVYEQYF; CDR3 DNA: TGTGCCAGCAGTCTTACGGCGGGAGGAGTCTACGAGCAGTACTTC
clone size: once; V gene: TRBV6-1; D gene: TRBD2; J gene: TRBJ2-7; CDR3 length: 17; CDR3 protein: CASSEEWVSGRDYEQYF; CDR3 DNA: TGTGCCAGCAGTGAAGAGTGGGTTAGCGGGAGGGATTACGAGCAGTACTTC
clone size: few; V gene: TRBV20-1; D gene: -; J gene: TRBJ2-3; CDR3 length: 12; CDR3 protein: CSANRGSPTQYF; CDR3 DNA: TGCAGTGCCAACCGCGGGTCTCCTACGCAGTATTTT
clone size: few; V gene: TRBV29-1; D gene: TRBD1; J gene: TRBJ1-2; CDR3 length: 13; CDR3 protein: CSVTLTGPYGYTF; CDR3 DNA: TGCAGCGTGACACTGACAGGGCCTTATGGCTACACCTTC
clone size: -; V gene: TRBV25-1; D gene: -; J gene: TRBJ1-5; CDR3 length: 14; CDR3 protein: CASSEKGVGQPQHF; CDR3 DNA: TGTGCCAGCAGTGAAAAAGGGGTAGGGCAGCCCCAGCATTTT
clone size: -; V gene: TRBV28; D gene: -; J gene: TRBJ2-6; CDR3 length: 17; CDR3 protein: CASTLGRDSSGANVLTF; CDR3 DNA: TGTGCCAGCACCCTGGGGCGGGATAGCTCTGGGGCCAACGTCCTGACTTTC